The T cell receptor beta chain under discussion was sequenced for a study of T-cell memory formation after mild COVID-19. TCRdb called the 5' RACE reads again in MiXCR, with one record for every CDR3 protein. The data hold fewer than 90,000 distinct CDR3 sequences, with roughly 12% observed a single time. The TCR sequence derives from a man between 18 and 35 years old who had mild COVID-19 (a few samples of this study predate the infection). Cell type and time point are not known. Sequencing used PBMCs or a T cell subset sorted from them (not recorded which).

Here the CDR3 DNA reads TGCAGCGTTGAACCCCCGGGGGGGTATGGCTACACCTTC. This sequence encodes CSVEPPGGYGYTF. The chain carries TRBV29-1 and TRBJ1-2, with a possible D match to TRBD1 (5 bases). This CDR3 is 13 amino acids long. V lost 2 bases to trimming and J lost 5 bases, with 12 bases between them. In germline, CDR1 is SQVTM, CDR2 ANQGSEA.